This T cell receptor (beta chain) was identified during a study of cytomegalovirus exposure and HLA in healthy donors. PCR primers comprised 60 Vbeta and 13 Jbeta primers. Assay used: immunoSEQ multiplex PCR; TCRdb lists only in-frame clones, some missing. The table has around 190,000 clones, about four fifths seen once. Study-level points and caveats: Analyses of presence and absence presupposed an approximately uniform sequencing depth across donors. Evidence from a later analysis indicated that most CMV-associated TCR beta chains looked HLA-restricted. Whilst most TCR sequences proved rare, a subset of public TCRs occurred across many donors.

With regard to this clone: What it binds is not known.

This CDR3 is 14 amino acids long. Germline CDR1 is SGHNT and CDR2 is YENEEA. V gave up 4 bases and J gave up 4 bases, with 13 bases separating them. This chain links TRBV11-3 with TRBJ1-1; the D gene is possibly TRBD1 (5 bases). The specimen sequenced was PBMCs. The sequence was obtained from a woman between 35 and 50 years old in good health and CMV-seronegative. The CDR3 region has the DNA TGTGCCAGCAGCTCAACAGGCCGGGTCACTGAAGCTTTCTTT. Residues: CASSSTGRVTEAFF.